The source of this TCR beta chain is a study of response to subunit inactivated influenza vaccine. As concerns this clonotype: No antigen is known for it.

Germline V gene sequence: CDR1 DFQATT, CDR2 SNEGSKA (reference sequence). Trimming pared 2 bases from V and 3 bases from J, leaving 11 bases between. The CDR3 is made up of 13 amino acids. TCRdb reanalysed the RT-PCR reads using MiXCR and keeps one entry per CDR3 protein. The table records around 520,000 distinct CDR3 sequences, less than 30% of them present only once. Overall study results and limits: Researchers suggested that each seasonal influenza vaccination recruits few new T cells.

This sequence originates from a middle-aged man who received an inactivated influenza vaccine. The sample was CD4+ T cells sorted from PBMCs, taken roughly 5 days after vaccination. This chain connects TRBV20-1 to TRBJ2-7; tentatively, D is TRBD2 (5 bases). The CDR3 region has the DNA TGCAGTGCTAGAATCGGGATCGGCTACGAGCAGTACTTC. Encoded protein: CSARIGIGYEQYF.